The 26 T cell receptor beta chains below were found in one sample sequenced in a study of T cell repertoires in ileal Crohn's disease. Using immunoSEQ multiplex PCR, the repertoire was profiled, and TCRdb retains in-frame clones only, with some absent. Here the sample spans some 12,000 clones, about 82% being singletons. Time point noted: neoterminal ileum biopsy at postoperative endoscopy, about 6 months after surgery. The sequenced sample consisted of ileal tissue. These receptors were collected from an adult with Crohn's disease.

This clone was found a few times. CDR3 nucleotides: TGTGCCAGCAGCTTACCCGACAGAGGCACAGATACGCAGTATTTT. This translates into CASSLPDRGTDTQYF. The V gene is TRBV7-9, the J gene TRBJ2-3; D may be TRBD1 (5 bases). V dropped 2 bases and J dropped 1 base, with 10 bases sitting between them. Germline assignment: CDR1 SEHNR and CDR2 FQNEAQ (reference sequence). CDR3 length equals 15 residues.

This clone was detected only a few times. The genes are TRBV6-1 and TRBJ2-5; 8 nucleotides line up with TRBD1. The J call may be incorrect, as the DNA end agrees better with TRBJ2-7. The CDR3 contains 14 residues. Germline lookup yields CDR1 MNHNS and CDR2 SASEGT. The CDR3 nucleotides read TGTGCCAGCAGTTCTCCGGGACAGGCTAACGAGCAGTACTTC. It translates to CASSSPGQANEQYF.

The CDR3 loop is CASSSHPRGKNIQYF. CDR3 sequence (DNA): TGCGCCAGCAGCTCCCACCCTAGGGGCAAAAACATTCAGTACTTC. This chain links TRBV5-1 with TRBJ2-4, with a tentative D call TRBD1 (5 bases). The V gene lost 3 bases and the J gene lost 3 bases, with 13 bases spanning the gap. This CDR3 region has 15 residues. Germline V CDR1 and CDR2: SGHRS, YFSETQ. Full variable domain (missing parts from reference TRBV5-1 and TRBJ2-4): KAGVTQTPRYLIKTRGQQVTLSCSPISGHRSVSWYQQTPGQGLQFLFEYFSETQRNKGNFPGRFSGRQFSNSRSEMNVSTLELGDSALYLCASSSHPRGKNIQYFGAGTRLSVL.

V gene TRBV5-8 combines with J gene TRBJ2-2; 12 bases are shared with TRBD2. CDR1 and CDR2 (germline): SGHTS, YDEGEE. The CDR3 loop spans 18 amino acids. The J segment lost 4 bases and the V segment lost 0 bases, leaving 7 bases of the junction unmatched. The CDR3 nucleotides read TGTGCCAGCAGCTTGGTCCTAGCGGGAGGGCGAAGCACCGGGGAGCTGTTTTTT. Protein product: CASSLVLAGGRSTGELFF.

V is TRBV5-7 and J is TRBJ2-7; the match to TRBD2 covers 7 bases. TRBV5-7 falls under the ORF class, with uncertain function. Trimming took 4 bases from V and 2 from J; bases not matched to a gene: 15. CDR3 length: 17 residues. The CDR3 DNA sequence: TGTGCCAGCAGCCTACTAGCGTCAAGACGGGAGCCCTACGAGCAGTACTTC. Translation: CASSLLASRREPYEQYF.

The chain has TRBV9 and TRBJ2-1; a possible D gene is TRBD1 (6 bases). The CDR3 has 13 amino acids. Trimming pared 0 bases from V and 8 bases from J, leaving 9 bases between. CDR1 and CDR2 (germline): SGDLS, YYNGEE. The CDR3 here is CASSVVSGDEQFF. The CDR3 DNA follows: TGTGCCAGCAGCGTAGTTTCAGGGGATGAGCAGTTCTTC.

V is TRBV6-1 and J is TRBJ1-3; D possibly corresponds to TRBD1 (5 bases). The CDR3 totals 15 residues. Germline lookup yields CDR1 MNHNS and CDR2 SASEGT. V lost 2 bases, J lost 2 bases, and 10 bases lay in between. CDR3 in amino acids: CASSEPRGAGNTIYF. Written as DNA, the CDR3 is TGTGCCAGCAGTGAACCTCGGGGGGCTGGAAACACCATATATTTT.

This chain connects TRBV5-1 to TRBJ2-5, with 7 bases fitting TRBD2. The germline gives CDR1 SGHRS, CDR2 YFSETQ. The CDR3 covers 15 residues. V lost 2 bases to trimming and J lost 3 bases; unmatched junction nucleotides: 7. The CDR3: CASSFGRGIKETQYF. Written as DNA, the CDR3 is TGCGCCAGCAGCTTTGGGCGGGGGATAAAAGAGACCCAGTACTTC.

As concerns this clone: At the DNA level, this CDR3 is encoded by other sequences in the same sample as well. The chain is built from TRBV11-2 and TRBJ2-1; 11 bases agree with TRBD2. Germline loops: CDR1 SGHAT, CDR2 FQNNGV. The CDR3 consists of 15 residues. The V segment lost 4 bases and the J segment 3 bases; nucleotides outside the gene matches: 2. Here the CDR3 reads CASSSGLAGYNEQFF. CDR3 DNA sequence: TGTGCCAGCAGCTCAGGACTAGCGGGCTACAATGAGCAGTTCTTC.

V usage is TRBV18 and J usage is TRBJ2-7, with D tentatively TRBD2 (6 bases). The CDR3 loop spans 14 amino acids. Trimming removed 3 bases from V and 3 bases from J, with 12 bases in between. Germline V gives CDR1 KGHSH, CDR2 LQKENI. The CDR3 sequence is CASSPGLLLYEQYF. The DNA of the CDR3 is TGTGCCAGCTCACCGGGACTCCTCCTCTACGAGCAGTACTTC.

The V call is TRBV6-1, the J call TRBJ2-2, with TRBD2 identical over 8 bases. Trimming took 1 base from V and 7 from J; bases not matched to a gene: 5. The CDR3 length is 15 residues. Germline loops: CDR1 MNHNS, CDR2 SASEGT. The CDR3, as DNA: TGTGCCAGCAGTGAAGAGCGGGAGCGGGTCGGGGAGCTGTTTTTT. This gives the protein CASSEERERVGELFF.

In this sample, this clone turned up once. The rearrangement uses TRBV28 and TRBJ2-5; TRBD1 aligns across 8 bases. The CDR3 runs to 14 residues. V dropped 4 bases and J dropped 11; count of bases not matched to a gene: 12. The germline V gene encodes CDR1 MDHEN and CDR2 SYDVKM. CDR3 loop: CASSSGQGRERQYF. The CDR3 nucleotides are TGTGCCAGCAGTTCAGGACAGGGAAGGGAAAGGCAGTACTTC.

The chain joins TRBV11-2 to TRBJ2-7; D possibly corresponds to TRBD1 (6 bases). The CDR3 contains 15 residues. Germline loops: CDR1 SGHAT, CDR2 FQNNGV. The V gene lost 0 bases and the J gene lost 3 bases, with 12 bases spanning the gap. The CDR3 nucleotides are TGTGCCAGCAGCTTAGATCAGGGGCTAGTCTACGAGCAGTACTTC. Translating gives CASSLDQGLVYEQYF.

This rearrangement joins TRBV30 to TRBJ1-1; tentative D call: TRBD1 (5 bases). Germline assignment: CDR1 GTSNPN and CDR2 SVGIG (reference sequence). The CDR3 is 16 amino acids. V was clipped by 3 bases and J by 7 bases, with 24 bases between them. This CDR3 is CAWSATDPGRGGEAFF. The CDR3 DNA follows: TGTGCCTGGAGCGCTACGGATCCCGGGAGGGGAGGTGAAGCTTTCTTT.

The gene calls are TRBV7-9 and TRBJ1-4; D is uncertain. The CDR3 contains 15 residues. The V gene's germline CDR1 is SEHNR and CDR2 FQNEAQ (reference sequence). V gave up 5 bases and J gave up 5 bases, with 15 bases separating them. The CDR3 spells CASSNIARGNEKLFF. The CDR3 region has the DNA TGTGCCAGCAGCAATATTGCCCGCGGAAATGAAAAACTGTTTTTT.

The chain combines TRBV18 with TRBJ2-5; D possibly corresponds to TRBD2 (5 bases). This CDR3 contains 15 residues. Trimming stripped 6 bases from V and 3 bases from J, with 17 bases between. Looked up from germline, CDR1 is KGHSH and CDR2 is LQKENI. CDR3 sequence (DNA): TGTGCCAGCTCGCTACGGAGCGGCTCTGAAGAGACCCAGTACTTC. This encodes CASSLRSGSEETQYF.

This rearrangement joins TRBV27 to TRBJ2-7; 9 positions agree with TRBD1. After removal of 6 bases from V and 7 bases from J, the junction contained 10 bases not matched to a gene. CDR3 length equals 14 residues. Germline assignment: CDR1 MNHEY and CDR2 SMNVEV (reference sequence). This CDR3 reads CASSSVGTGWEQYF. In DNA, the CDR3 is TGTGCCAGCAGCTCCGTTGGGACAGGGTGGGAGCAGTACTTC.

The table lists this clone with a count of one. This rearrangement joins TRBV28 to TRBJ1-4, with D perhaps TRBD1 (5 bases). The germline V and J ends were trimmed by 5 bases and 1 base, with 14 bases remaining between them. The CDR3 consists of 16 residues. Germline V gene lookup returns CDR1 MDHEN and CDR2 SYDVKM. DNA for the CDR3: TGTGCCAGCAGTGCTTTTGGGGGGGAAACTAATGAAAAACTGTTTTTT. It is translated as CASSAFGGETNEKLFF.

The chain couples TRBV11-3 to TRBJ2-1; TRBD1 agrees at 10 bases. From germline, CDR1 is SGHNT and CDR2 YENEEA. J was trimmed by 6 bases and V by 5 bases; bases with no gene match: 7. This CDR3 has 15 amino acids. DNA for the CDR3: TGTGCCAGCAGCCAACACGGGACAGGGGTCAATGAGCAGTTCTTC. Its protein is CASSQHGTGVNEQFF.

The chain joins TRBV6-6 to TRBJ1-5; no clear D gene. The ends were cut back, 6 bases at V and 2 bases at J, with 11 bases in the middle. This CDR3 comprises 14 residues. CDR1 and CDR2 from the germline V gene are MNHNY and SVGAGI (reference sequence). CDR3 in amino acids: CASRGEGGNQPQHF. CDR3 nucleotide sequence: TGTGCCAGCAGGGGAGAGGGAGGCAATCAGCCCCAGCATTTT.

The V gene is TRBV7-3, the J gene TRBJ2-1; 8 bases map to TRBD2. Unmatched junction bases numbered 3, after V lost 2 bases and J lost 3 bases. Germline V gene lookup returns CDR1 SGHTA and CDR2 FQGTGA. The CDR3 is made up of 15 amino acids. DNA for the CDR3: TGTGCCAGCAGCTTACCGGGACTAGACTACAATGAGCAGTTCTTC. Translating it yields CASSLPGLDYNEQFF. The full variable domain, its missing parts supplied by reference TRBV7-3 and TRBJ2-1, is GAGVSQTPSNKVTEKGKYVELRCDPISGHTALYWYRQSLGQGPEFLIYFQGTGAADDSGLPNDRFFAVRPEGSVSTLKIQRTERGDSAVYLCASSLPGLDYNEQFFGPGTRLTVL.

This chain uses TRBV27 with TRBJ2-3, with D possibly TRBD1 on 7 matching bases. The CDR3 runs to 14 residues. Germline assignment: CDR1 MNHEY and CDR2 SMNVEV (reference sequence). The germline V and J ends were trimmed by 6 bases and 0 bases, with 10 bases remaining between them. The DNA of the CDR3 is TGTGCCAGCAGGACAGGGAGGAGCACAGATACGCAGTATTTT. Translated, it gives CASRTGRSTDTQYF.

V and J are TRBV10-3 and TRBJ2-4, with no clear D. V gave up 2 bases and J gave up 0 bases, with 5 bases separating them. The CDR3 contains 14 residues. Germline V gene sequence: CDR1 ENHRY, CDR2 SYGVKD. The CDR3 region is CAISETVAKNIQYF. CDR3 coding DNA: TGTGCCATCAGTGAGACAGTAGCCAAAAACATTCAGTACTTC.

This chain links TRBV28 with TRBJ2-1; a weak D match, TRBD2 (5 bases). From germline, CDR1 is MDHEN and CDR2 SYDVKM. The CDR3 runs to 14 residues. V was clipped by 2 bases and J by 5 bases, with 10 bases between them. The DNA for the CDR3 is TGTGCCAGCAGTTTAAGGCGGACTGACAATGAGCAGTTCTTC. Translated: CASSLRRTDNEQFF.

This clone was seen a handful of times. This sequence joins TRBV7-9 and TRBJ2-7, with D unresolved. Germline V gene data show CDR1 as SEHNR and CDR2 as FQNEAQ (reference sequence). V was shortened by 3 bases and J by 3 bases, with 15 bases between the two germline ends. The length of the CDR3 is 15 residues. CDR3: CASSFGAGSHYEQYF. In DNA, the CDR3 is TGTGCCAGCAGCTTCGGCGCAGGATCCCACTACGAGCAGTACTTC.

In DNA form, the CDR3 reads TGTGCCAGCAGGACTAGCGGGAATTTTAACGAGCAGTACTTC. Translation gives CASRTSGNFNEQYF. V and J are TRBV5-5 and TRBJ2-7; TRBD2 aligns across 11 bases. The V gene end was trimmed by 5 bases and the J gene end by 5 bases; junction bases not matched to a gene: 6. This CDR3 comprises 14 residues. The germline V gene encodes CDR1 SGHKS and CDR2 YYEKEE (reference sequence).